Shown below are 25 T cell receptor beta chains from a single sample sequenced in a study of CD4+ T cells in melanoma. Measured with immunoSEQ multiplex PCR; TCRdb has only the in-frame clones, and not every one. Counted here are some 47,000 clones, approximately 89% occurring once; the ten biggest clones make up around 11%. The sample taken for sequencing was peripheral blood. Source of these receptors: a human donor with melanoma.

This chain connects TRBV4-1 to TRBJ1-1, with a possible D match to TRBD1 (5 bases). CDR3 length: 15 amino acids. V was pared by 1 base and J by 5 bases, with 14 bases between. The germline CDR1 and CDR2 sequences are MGHRA and YSYEKL. The CDR3 DNA sequence: TGCGCCAGCAGCCAAGGCGAGGGCGGGGGTACTGAAGCTTTCTTT. Residues: CASSQGEGGGTEAFF.

The chain uses TRBV30 and TRBJ2-5; weak D call: TRBD1 (7 bases). The DNA end favors TRBJ2-7, so the J call may be wrong. In germline, CDR1 is GTSNPN, CDR2 SVGIG (reference sequence). This CDR3 is built from 16 residues. The chain's CDR3 is CAWKLSAGRGDYEQYF. The CDR3 DNA is TGTGCCTGGAAACTCTCTGCTGGCAGGGGGGACTACGAGCAGTACTTC.

The rearrangement links TRBV6-5 to TRBJ1-2; 8 positions agree with TRBD1. The CDR3 contains 13 residues. Trimming at V came to 0 bases and at J to 10 bases, leaving 4 bases not matched to a gene. The germline gives CDR1 MNHEY, CDR2 SVGAGI. The CDR3 here is CASSYSETGAYTF. The CDR3 DNA reads as TGTGCCAGCAGTTACTCGGAGACAGGGGCCTACACCTTC.

The V gene is TRBV15, the J gene TRBJ2-4; D is possibly TRBD1 (6 bases). The germline gives CDR1 LNHNV, CDR2 YYDKDF (reference sequence). The V and J ends lost 3 bases and 8 bases respectively, with 8 bases between them. This CDR3 has 12 residues. The CDR3 sequence is CATSSAGDIQYF. CDR3 bases: TGTGCCACCAGCAGCGCAGGGGACATTCAGTACTTC. The whole variable domain, filled in from reference TRBV15 and TRBJ2-4, reads DAMVIQNPRYQVTQFGKPVTLSCSQTLNHNVMYWYQQKSSQAPKLLFHYYDKDFNNEADTPDNFQSRRPNTSFCFLDIRSPGLGDTAMYLCATSSAGDIQYFGAGTRLSVL.

The rearrangement links TRBV29-1 to TRBJ1-2, with 10 bases identical to TRBD1. CDR3 size: 14 residues. CDR1 and CDR2 (germline): SQVTM, ANQGSEA. Here the CDR3 DNA reads TGCGCCAGCATGGAAGGACAGGGGGATAATGGCTACACCTTC. Translation: CASMEGQGDNGYTF.

The rearrangement uses TRBV13 and TRBJ1-5; D gene unclear. From germline, CDR1 is PRHDT and CDR2 FYEKMQ (reference sequence). V lost 0 bases and J 5 bases, leaving 2 bases between the germline ends. The CDR3 is 12 residues long. CDR3 amino acids: CASSLGDQPQHF. CDR3 sequence (DNA): TGTGCCAGCAGCTTAGGGGATCAGCCCCAGCATTTT. The complete variable domain, with remaining parts taken from reference TRBV13 and TRBJ1-5, reads AAGVIQSPRHLIKEKRETATLKCYPIPRHDTVYWYQQGPGQDPQFLISFYEKMQSDKGSIPDRFSAQQFSDYHSELNMSSLELGDSALYFCASSLGDQPQHFGDGTRLSIL.

This clone was observed a handful of times. This chain links TRBV6-6 with TRBJ1-1, with 7 positions matching TRBD1. The CDR3 is 14 residues long. Germline CDR1 reads MNHNY; CDR2 reads SVGAGI (reference sequence). Unmatched junction bases numbered 8, after V lost 6 bases and J lost 4 bases. The CDR3 DNA is TGTGCCAGCAGGTCCCACAGGGGTCTCACTGAAGCTTTCTTT. Its translation: CASRSHRGLTEAFF.

The chain has TRBV6-1 and TRBJ2-7; possibly TRBD1 for D (6 bases). CDR3 size: 14 residues. The germline V gene has CDR1 MNHNS and CDR2 SASEGT. The V and J ends lost 8 bases and 5 bases respectively, with 19 bases between them. The CDR3 nucleotides are TGTGCCAGCTATACCGGGACATGGCCCCACGAGCAGTACTTC. Encoded protein: CASYTGTWPHEQYF.

This rearrangement joins TRBV5-4 to TRBJ1-1; a possible D gene is TRBD1 (6 bases). CDR1 is SGHNT, CDR2 YYREEE, per germline (reference sequence). CDR3 length: 14 amino acids. The germline V and J ends were trimmed by 0 bases and 5 bases, with 11 bases remaining between them. The CDR3 bases are TGTGCCAGCAGCTTGGCGCAGGGGTCTACTGAAGCTTTCTTT. Its protein product is CASSLAQGSTEAFF. The whole variable domain, filled in from reference TRBV5-4 and TRBJ1-1, reads ETGVTQSPTHLIKTRGQQVTLRCSSQSGHNTVSWYQQALGQGPQFIFQYYREEENGRGNFPPRFSGLQFPNYSSELNVNALELDDSALYLCASSLAQGSTEAFFGQGTRLTVV.

The gene calls are TRBV19 and TRBJ1-1, with D tentatively TRBD1 (5 bases). The CDR3 contains 14 residues. CDR1 is LNHDA and CDR2 is SQIVND in the germline V gene (reference sequence). The ends were cut back, 5 bases at V and 3 bases at J, with 13 bases in the middle. CDR3 sequence reads: CASSLSGLYTEAFF. CDR3 in DNA: TGTGCCAGTAGTCTTTCAGGGTTATACACTGAAGCTTTCTTT.

The chain joins TRBV28 to TRBJ1-5; unclear D gene. CDR3 size: 13 residues. Per the germline V gene, CDR1 is MDHEN and CDR2 is SYDVKM. Trimming took 6 bases from V and 4 from J, leaving 10 bases between them. The CDR3 loop reads CASSRGGNQPQHF. The DNA for the CDR3 is TGTGCCAGCAGCCGAGGAGGGAATCAGCCCCAGCATTTT.

The chain is built from TRBV7-9 and TRBJ2-5; TRBD2 matches at 13 bases. The J call may not be correct, given that the DNA end is closer to TRBJ2-7. The CDR3 is 16 amino acids. The germline gives CDR1 SEHNR, CDR2 FQNEAQ (reference sequence). CDR3 bases: TGTGCCAGCAGCTCCCGCGGGACTAGCGGGGTCGACGAGCAGTACTTC. This sequence encodes CASSSRGTSGVDEQYF.

V is TRBV7-9 and J is TRBJ1-2, with a possible D match to TRBD1 (6 bases). CDR1 is SEHNR, CDR2 FQNEAQ, per germline (reference sequence). Trimming shortened V by 5 bases and J by 2 bases, and 12 bases separated the two germline ends. CDR3 size: 14 residues. The CDR3: CASSQGQPNYGYTF. CDR3 coding DNA: TGTGCCAGCAGCCAAGGACAGCCAAACTATGGCTACACCTTC.

The chain uses TRBV28 and TRBJ2-5, with 8 bases aligning to TRBD2. Unmatched junction bases numbered 5, after V lost 5 bases and J lost 9 bases. Looked up from germline, CDR1 is MDHEN and CDR2 is SYDVKM. The CDR3 has 12 amino acids. This CDR3 reads CASSPLGRAQYF. The CDR3, as DNA: TGTGCCAGCAGTCCCCTCGGGAGGGCCCAGTACTTC. Supplemented by reference TRBV28 and TRBJ2-5, the full variable domain reads DVKVTQSSRYLVKRTGEKVFLECVQDMDHENMFWYRQDPGLGLRLIYFSYDVKMKEKGDIPEGYSVSREKKERFSLILESASTNQTSMYLCASSPLGRAQYFGPGTRLLVL.

The CDR3 DNA follows: TGTGCCAGCACGGCGTCAAACTCCTACGAGCAGTACTTC. This gives the protein CASTASNSYEQYF. The chain joins TRBV6-1 to TRBJ2-7, with no clear D. Per germline, CDR1 MNHNS and CDR2 SASEGT. The V end lost 7 bases, the J end lost 0 bases, and 10 bases lay between the germline ends. CDR3 size: 13 residues.

V usage is TRBV2 and J usage is TRBJ2-1; D remains ambiguous. CDR1 is SNHLY, CDR2 FYNNEI, per germline. Trimming removed 4 bases at V and 8 bases at J, with 9 bases between. CDR3 size: 12 residues. CDR3 sequence: CASSVKAYEQFF. CDR3 DNA sequence: TGTGCCAGCAGTGTCAAAGCCTATGAGCAGTTCTTC.

This clone has only a few counts. The rearrangement uses TRBV29-1 and TRBJ2-1; TRBD1 matches 7 bases. Trimming took 0 bases from V and 1 from J; bases not matched to a gene: 6. CDR3 size: 16 residues. Germline loops: CDR1 SQVTM, CDR2 ANQGSEA. The CDR3 sequence is CSVEDPDRSSYNEQFF. DNA for the CDR3: TGCAGCGTTGAAGATCCGGACAGGAGTTCCTACAATGAGCAGTTCTTC.

V and J are TRBV25-1 and TRBJ2-7, with D possibly matching TRBD1 (6 bases). V lost 3 bases to trimming and J lost 9 bases, with 18 bases between them. This CDR3 comprises 14 residues. Per germline, CDR1 MGHDK and CDR2 SYGVNS. The CDR3 region is CASSDSQGIIGQYF. The CDR3 bases are TGTGCCAGCAGTGATTCACAGGGTATAATAGGGCAGTACTTC.

The chain links TRBV6-5 to TRBJ1-6, with D uncertain. V shed 2 bases and J shed 8 bases, with 13 bases lying between them. This CDR3 spans 15 amino acids. From germline, CDR1 is MNHEY and CDR2 SVGAGI. The CDR3 DNA reads TGTGCCAGCAGTTACGGAGAGGGTAGCTATTCACCCCTCCACTTT. This codes for CASSYGEGSYSPLHF.

The chain combines TRBV5-4 with TRBJ2-5; D ambiguous. Germline values: CDR1 SGHNT, CDR2 YYREEE (reference sequence). CDR3 length: 14 residues. V was shortened by 0 bases and J by 5 bases, with 11 bases between the two germline ends. CDR3 residues: CASSLGGTSETQYF. The CDR3 region has the DNA TGTGCCAGCAGCTTGGGTGGCACATCGGAGACCCAGTACTTC.

V is TRBV18 and J is TRBJ2-2; D is undetermined. Germline V gene sequence: CDR1 KGHSH, CDR2 LQKENI. The ends were cut back, 2 bases at V and 3 bases at J, with 13 bases in the middle. The length of the CDR3 is 16 residues. In DNA form, the CDR3 reads TGTGCCAGCTCACCAGTAGAACAATCTTACACCGGGGAGCTGTTTTTT. Translated: CASSPVEQSYTGELFF.

The V and J genes are TRBV5-1 and TRBJ2-5; maybe TRBD2 (6 bases). Germline CDR1 is SGHRS and CDR2 is YFSETQ. With 0 bases removed from V and 1 base from J, the gap between germline ends came to 10 bases. The length of the CDR3 is 15 residues. CDR3 amino acids: CASSLGQGGQETQYF. The CDR3 nucleotides are TGCGCCAGCAGCTTGGGCCAGGGAGGCCAAGAGACCCAGTACTTC.

This clone is a singleton in its sample. The chain carries TRBV11-1 and TRBJ1-1, with D unresolved. The CDR3 extends over 12 amino acids. Germline V CDR1 and CDR2: SGHAT, FQDESV (reference sequence). The ends were cut back, 5 bases at V and 9 bases at J, with 13 bases in the middle. The chain's CDR3 is CASSTTQRKAFF. The CDR3, as DNA: TGTGCCAGCAGCACTACCCAAAGGAAAGCTTTCTTT.

This clone was observed a few times. The chain couples TRBV20-1 to TRBJ1-2, with D unresolved. Trimming removed 1 base from V and 3 bases from J, with 3 bases in between. The CDR3 extends over 11 amino acids. Germline loops: CDR1 DFQATT, CDR2 SNEGSKA (reference sequence). The DNA for the CDR3 is TGCAGTGCTAGAGGTGACTATGGCTACACCTTC. Its protein is CSARGDYGYTF.

The chain employs TRBV6-6 and TRBJ2-5, with 8 bases aligning to TRBD1. The germline V gene encodes CDR1 MNHNY and CDR2 SVGAGI (reference sequence). The CDR3 covers 16 residues. V lost 6 bases, J lost 3 bases, and 12 bases stayed unmatched. CDR3 loop: CASRSTEPDREETQYF. CDR3 bases: TGTGCCAGCAGATCTACCGAACCGGACAGGGAAGAGACCCAGTACTTC.